The rows below give T cell receptor beta chains drawn from one sample of a study of beta chain features in type 1 diabetes. The table came from immunoSEQ multiplex PCR; TCRdb's copy has only in-frame clones and leaves some out. The top ten clones hold 0.035% to 0.05% of a sample with roughly 500,000 clones, over 9.5% of them seen once. Sequenced: naive CD4+ T cells from blood. These receptor sequences come from a woman aged 18-35 years in good health. The CDR3 runs from the conserved cysteine through the conserved F or W. The order of the fields is CDR3 protein, V gene, D gene, J gene. A D gene is named only where the DNA matches it firmly.

CDR3: CASSYRPKETQYF
V: TRBV7-3
D: -
J: TRBJ2-5

CDR3: CASRRATEAFF
V: TRBV7-9
D: -
J: TRBJ1-1

CDR3: CASSRWGSNQETQYF
V: TRBV19
D: -
J: TRBJ2-5

CDR3: CSVELASSYNEQFF
V: TRBV29-1
D: -
J: TRBJ2-1

CDR3: CASTPLGGAGTQYF
V: TRBV25-1
D: -
J: TRBJ2-5

CDR3: CASSLPAGESNTQYF
V: TRBV28
D: TRBD2
J: TRBJ2-3

CDR3: CAWSPLRGRATEAFF
V: TRBV30
D: -
J: TRBJ1-1

CDR3: CASSLEGGGAGREQFF
V: TRBV7-2
D: -
J: TRBJ2-1

CDR3: CASSLGNIQYF
V: TRBV7-9
D: -
J: TRBJ2-4

CDR3: CASSPGLWDTQYF
V: TRBV18
D: -
J: TRBJ2-3

CDR3: CASSPQGLNQPQHF
V: TRBV18
D: -
J: TRBJ1-5

CDR3: CASSQRLATDTQYF
V: TRBV4-3
D: TRBD2
J: TRBJ2-3

CDR3: CASSLLSGQSNYGYTF
V: TRBV7-9
D: -
J: TRBJ1-2

CDR3: CASSQVGGGATDTQYF
V: TRBV4-2
D: -
J: TRBJ2-3

CDR3: CASSLGTDTQYF
V: TRBV2
D: -
J: TRBJ2-3

CDR3: CASSISKNIQYF
V: TRBV7-2
D: -
J: TRBJ2-4

CDR3: CASSPGAKGLAKNIQYF
V: TRBV4-3
D: -
J: TRBJ2-4

CDR3: CSVRQGAVTDTQYF
V: TRBV29-1
D: TRBD1
J: TRBJ2-3

CDR3: CASSGAGQGGDTQYF
V: TRBV2
D: TRBD1
J: TRBJ2-3

CDR3: CASSFPRAGGDKETQYF
V: TRBV11-1
D: -
J: TRBJ2-5

CDR3: CASRRGLAGGTQYF
V: TRBV5-8
D: TRBD2
J: TRBJ2-3

CDR3: CASSQTYRGDGANVLTF
V: TRBV4-1
D: TRBD1
J: TRBJ2-6

CDR3: CASSLTPRQKDTQYF
V: TRBV7-3
D: -
J: TRBJ2-3

CDR3: CASSRTTGANVLTF
V: TRBV6-5
D: -
J: TRBJ2-6

CDR3: CATSIGLTDYGYTF
V: TRBV15
D: -
J: TRBJ1-2

CDR3: CASLEEVSGTEAFF
V: TRBV2
D: -
J: TRBJ1-1

CDR3: CASSRGTGPNQPQHF
V: TRBV18
D: TRBD1
J: TRBJ1-5

CDR3: CASSSQGAVRDTQYF
V: TRBV14
D: TRBD1
J: TRBJ2-3

CDR3: CASSLNRGDDEQFF
V: TRBV18
D: TRBD1
J: TRBJ2-1

CDR3: CASSLIPNTYNEQFF
V: TRBV11-3
D: -
J: TRBJ2-1

CDR3: CASSPSGGGNQPQHF
V: TRBV7-9
D: TRBD1
J: TRBJ1-5

CDR3: CASNQEFYGYTF
V: TRBV6-6
D: -
J: TRBJ1-2

CDR3: CASSLTTDTQYF
V: TRBV2
D: -
J: TRBJ2-3

CDR3: CASSNRDGSYEQYF
V: TRBV7-2
D: -
J: TRBJ2-7

CDR3: CASSPRTVLSEQYF
V: TRBV6-5
D: -
J: TRBJ2-7

CDR3: CASSYLRRYEQYF
V: TRBV6-6
D: -
J: TRBJ2-7

CDR3: CASSNRPADKNIQYF
V: TRBV5-1
D: -
J: TRBJ2-4

CDR3: CASSAPSGGPLWDF
V: TRBV5-4
D: TRBD2
J: TRBJ2-5

CDR3: CASGRSSYEQYF
V: TRBV6-6
D: -
J: TRBJ2-7

CDR3: CASSLQGINEKLFF
V: TRBV5-5
D: TRBD1
J: TRBJ1-4

CDR3: CASSRLGGSRLETQYF
V: TRBV4-1
D: TRBD2
J: TRBJ2-5

CDR3: CASSPPGRDTQYF
V: TRBV6-5
D: -
J: TRBJ2-3